This T cell receptor (beta chain) was profiled in a study of blood T cell repertoires in COVID-19. In the study overall: The United States, Italy and Spain provided the acute and convalescent COVID-19 samples. From T cells, B-cell-depleted T cells, or PBMCs came the material, which was cDNA or gDNA.

From germline, CDR1 is SGHTS and CDR2 YDEGEE. CDR3 length: 13 amino acids. V was clipped by 6 bases and J by 1 base, with 10 bases between them. As originally analysed: Reference gene primer amplification yielded estimated nucleated cell counts. Clones were read by immunoSEQ multiplex PCR, and TCRdb kept only the in-frame ones, dropping some. V, J and clone size are taken as reported in that table, and D and trimming were inferred from the DNA itself. The sample includes 250,000 or so clones, approximately 83% seen only once; the top ten take approximately 2%. This clone was seen just once. The rearrangement joins TRBV5-8 to TRBJ1-2; no definite D call. The sequence was obtained from a man younger than 40 who had recovered from COVID-19. The sequenced sample was peripheral blood. DNA of the CDR3: TGTGCCAGCAACGGCGGTTATAACTATGGCTACACCTTC. It codes for CASNGGYNYGYTF.